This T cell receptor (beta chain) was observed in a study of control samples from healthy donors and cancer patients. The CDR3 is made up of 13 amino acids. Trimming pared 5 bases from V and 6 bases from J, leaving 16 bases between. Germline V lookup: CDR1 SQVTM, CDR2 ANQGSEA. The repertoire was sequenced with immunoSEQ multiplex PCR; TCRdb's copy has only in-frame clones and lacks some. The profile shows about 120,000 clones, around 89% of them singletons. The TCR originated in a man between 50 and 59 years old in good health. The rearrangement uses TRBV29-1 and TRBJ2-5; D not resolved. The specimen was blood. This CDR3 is CSVQAQRPQTQYF. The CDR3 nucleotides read TGCAGCGTTCAAGCGCAGCGCCCACAGACCCAGTACTTC.